This TCR beta chain came from a study of shared clonotypes between healthy human individuals. Study-wide background: The composition of the donors was a couple of women and a few men aged 18 to 49. Each donor had three CD4 naive, three CD4 memory, two CD8 naive and one CD8 memory plate. The study, taken as a whole, reports: An expected dependence of interdonor clonotype sharing on sequencing depth was noted.

Points on this clone: The target antigen is unknown.

The naive CD8 population came from CD45RO-negative cells selected for CCR7, without terminally differentiated effector memory CD45RA+ cells. Here immunoSEQ multiplex PCR was the method, and the copy in TCRdb shows in-frame clones only, minus some. The table lists over 2,000,000 clones, roughly 95% of them singletons, with under 2% in the top ten. CDR1 and CDR2 (germline): SEHNR, FQNEAQ (reference sequence). CDR3 size: 14 residues. Trimming cost V 7 bases and J 2 bases, with 15 bases left between them. Specimen: naive CD8+ T cells from PBMCs. This TCR was recovered from a man aged 18 to 30 in good health. Some clones in this sample may be carry-over from other donors' samples. V usage is TRBV7-9 and J usage is TRBJ2-7; possible D gene TRBD1, 6 bases. CDR3 amino acids: CASTQTGYPYEQYF. Here the CDR3 DNA reads TGTGCCAGCACCCAAACAGGGTATCCCTACGAGCAGTACTTC.